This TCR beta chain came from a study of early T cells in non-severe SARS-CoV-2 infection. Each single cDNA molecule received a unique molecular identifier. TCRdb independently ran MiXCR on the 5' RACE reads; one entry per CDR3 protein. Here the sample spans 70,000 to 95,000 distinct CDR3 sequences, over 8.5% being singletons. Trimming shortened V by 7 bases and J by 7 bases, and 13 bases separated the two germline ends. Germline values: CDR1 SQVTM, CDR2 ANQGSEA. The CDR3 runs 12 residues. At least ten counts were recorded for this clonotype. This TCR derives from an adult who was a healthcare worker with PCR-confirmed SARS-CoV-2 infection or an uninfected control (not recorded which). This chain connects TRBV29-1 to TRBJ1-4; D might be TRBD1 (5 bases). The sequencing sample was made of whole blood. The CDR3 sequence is CSAGWTLEKLFF. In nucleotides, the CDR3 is TGCAGCGCCGGCTGGACACTTGAAAAACTGTTTTTT.